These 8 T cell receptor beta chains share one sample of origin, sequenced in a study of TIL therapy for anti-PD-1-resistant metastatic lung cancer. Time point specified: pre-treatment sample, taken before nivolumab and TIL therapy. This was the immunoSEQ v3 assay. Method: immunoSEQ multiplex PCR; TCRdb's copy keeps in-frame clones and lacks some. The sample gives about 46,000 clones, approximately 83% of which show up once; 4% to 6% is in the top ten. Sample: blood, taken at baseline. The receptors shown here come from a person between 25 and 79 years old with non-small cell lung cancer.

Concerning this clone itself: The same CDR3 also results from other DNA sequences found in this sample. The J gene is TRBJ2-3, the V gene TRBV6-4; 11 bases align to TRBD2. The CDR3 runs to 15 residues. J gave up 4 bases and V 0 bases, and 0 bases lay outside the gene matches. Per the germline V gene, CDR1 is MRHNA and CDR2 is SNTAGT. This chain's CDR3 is CASSDSSGGADTQYF. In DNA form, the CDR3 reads TGTGCCAGCAGTGACTCTAGCGGGGGGGCAGATACGCAGTATTTT.

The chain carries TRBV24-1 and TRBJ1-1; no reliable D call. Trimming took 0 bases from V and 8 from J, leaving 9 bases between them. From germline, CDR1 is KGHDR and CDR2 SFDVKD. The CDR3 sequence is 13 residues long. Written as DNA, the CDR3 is TGTGCCACCAGTGATTTGCGAGGGAGAGAAGCTTTCTTT. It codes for CATSDLRGREAFF.

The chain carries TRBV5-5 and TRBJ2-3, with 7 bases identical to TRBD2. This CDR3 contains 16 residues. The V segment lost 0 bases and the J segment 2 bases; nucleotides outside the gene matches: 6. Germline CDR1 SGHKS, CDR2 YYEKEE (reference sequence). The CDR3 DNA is TGTGCCAGCAGCTTGGCGGGGGGTGGTTACACAGATACGCAGTATTTT. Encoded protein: CASSLAGGGYTDTQYF.

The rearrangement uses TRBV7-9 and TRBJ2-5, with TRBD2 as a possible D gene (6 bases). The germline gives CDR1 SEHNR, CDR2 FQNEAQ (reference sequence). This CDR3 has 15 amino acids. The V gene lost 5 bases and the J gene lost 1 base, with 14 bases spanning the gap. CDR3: CASSPVLGGQETQYF. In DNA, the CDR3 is TGTGCCAGCAGCCCGGTCCTGGGGGGCCAAGAGACCCAGTACTTC.

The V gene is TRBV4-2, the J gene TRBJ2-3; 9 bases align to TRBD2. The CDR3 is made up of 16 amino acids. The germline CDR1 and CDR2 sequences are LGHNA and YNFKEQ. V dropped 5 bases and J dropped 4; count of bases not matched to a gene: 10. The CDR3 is CASSETTSGVPDTQYF. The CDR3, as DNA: TGTGCCAGCAGCGAAACGACTAGCGGCGTCCCAGATACGCAGTATTTT.

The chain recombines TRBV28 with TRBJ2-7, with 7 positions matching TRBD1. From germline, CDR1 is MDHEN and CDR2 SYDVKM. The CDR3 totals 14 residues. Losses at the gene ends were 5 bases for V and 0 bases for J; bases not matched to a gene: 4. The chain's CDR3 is CASSRDSVSYEQYF. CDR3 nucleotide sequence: TGTGCCAGCAGTAGGGACAGCGTCTCCTACGAGCAGTACTTC.

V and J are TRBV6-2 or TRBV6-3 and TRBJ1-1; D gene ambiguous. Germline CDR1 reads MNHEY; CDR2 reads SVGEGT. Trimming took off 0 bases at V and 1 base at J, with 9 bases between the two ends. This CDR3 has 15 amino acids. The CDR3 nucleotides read TGTGCCAGCAGTTACTCCCGACGGCAGAACACTGAAGCTTTCTTT. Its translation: CASSYSRRQNTEAFF.

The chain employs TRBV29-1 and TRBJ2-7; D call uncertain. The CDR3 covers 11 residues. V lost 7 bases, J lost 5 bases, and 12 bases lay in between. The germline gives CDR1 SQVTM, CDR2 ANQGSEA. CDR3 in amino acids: CSGEEANEQYF. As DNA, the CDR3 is TGCAGCGGGGAAGAAGCGAACGAGCAGTACTTC.